Listed below are T cell receptor beta chains from one sample, sequenced in a study of CD8+CD57+ T cells in acquired aplastic anemia. TCRdb re-called the reads through MiXCR, storing one row per CDR3 protein. This table has just over 450,000 distinct CDR3 sequences, more than 25% appearing once. Sequenced input: sorted CD4+, CD8+, or CD8+CD57+ T cells (not recorded which) from PBMCs. These receptor sequences come from a human donor with aplastic anemia. Both conserved end residues are part of each CDR3. D genes are given only for firm matches. Not all rows give a size; the values are once, few, many and, for expanded clones, a class.

.	TRBD1	TRBV4-3	TRBJ1-5	TGCGCCAGCAGCCAAGGAGGAGGACAGGATCAGCCCCAGCATTTT	CASSQGGGQDQPQHF
many	.	TRBV20-1	TRBJ1-3	TGCAGTGCTACCGACAACTCTGGAAACACCATATATTTT	CSATDNSGNTIYF
many	.	TRBV9	TRBJ2-5	TGTGCCAGCAGCGTAAGGGGGCAAGAGACCCAGTACTTC	CASSVRGQETQYF
many	TRBD1	TRBV25-1	TRBJ1-3	TGTGCCAGCAGTAGGACAGGGGGTGGAAACACCATATATTTT	CASSRTGGGNTIYF
few	TRBD1	TRBV29-1	TRBJ1-2	TGCAGCGTTAAGTTAGGACAGGGTCCAGTAGGCTATGGCTACACCTTC	CSVKLGQGPVGYGYTF
.	.	TRBV18	TRBJ1-1	TGTGCCAGCTCACGAGCGGGACGGAACACTGAAGCTTTCTTT	CASSRAGRNTEAFF
.	TRBD2	TRBV10-3	TRBJ2-1	TGTGCCAGCAGTCTAGCGGGAGAACCCGAGCAGTTCTTC	CASSLAGEPEQFF
many	.	TRBV20-1	TRBJ1-2	TGCAGTGCGGAAGACAGAAATACCTATGGCTACACCTTC	CSAEDRNTYGYTF
few	TRBD2	TRBV10-3	TRBJ2-7	TGTGCCATCAGTGTAGCCGGGGGGGCGTCCGAGCAGTACTTC	CAISVAGGASEQYF
many	.	TRBV29-1	TRBJ1-1	TGCAGCGTTGAACATGGGGAGTCGTTCACTGAAGCTTTCTTT	CSVEHGESFTEAFF
few	TRBD2	TRBV3-1	TRBJ2-7	TGTGCCAGCAGCAGCCATCCCCTAGCGGGGCGCTACGAGCAGTACTTC	CASSSHPLAGRYEQYF
.	TRBD2	TRBV9	TRBJ2-1	TGTGCCAGCAGCGGGGAGACTAGCTCGGACAATGAGCAGTTCTTC	CASSGETSSDNEQFF
.	.	TRBV29-1	TRBJ2-7	TGCAGCGCCGAGGGAAGTGGGTACGAGCAGTACTTC	CSAEGSGYEQYF
.	.	TRBV5-4	TRBJ1-2	TGTGCCAGCAGCGTGCTAACAGGGAGTTATGGCTACACCTTC	CASSVLTGSYGYTF
.	.	TRBV25-1	TRBJ1-3	TGTGCCTGGAGTCTCGTGCGGGGGGCAATTGGAAACACCATATATTTT	CAWSLVRGAIGNTIYF
few	.	TRBV3-1	TRBJ2-5	TGTGCCAGCAGCCAAGATCGCGGTGAGACCCAGTACTTC	CASSQDRGETQYF
.	.	TRBV5-1	TRBJ2-7	TGCGCCAGCAGCTTGTTTACCGGGAGCTCCTACGAGCAGTACTTC	CASSLFTGSSYEQYF
many	TRBD2	TRBV11-1	TRBJ2-7	TGTGCCAGCAGCTTTGGATCGGGACTAGCGGTGTTCTACGAGCAGTACTTC	CASSFGSGLAVFYEQYF
.	TRBD1	TRBV15	TRBJ2-7	TGTGCCACCAGCAGACCCGGGACAGTCCTTACATACGAGCAGTACTTC	CATSRPGTVLTYEQYF
few	.	TRBV4-2	TRBJ2-7	TGTGCCAGCAGCCAAGATCGGCTCTCCTACGAGCAGTACTTC	CASSQDRLSYEQYF
.	TRBD1	TRBV9	TRBJ1-4	TGTGCCAGCAGCCTCGAGGAAGGGGGCCCTAATGAAAAACTGTTTTTT	CASSLEEGGPNEKLFF
.	TRBD1	TRBV4-3	TRBJ2-5	TGCGCCAGCAGCCAAGCGACAACAGGGGTAGAGACCCAGTACTTC	CASSQATTGVETQYF
.	TRBD1	TRBV2	TRBJ1-2	TGTGCCAGCCGACAGGGTCGGTATGGCTACACCTTC	CASRQGRYGYTF
.	.	TRBV7-2	TRBJ1-1	TGTGCCAGCAGCTTAGAGGGTCTGAACACTGGAGCTTTCTTT	CASSLEGLNTGAFF
.	TRBD1	TRBV25-1	TRBJ2-3	TGTGCCAGCAGCCCGGGACAGGGATCAGATACGCAGTATTTT	CASSPGQGSDTQYF
.	TRBD1	TRBV28	TRBJ1-6	TGTGCCAGCCTGTGGGGACAGGGCCGTTCCTATAATTCACCCCTCCACTTT	CASLWGQGRSYNSPLHF
.	TRBD1	TRBV25-1	TRBJ2-3	TGTGCCAGCAGTGTGTCGCAGGGGGACACAGATATGCAGTATTTT	CASSVSQGDTDMQYF
few	.	TRBV25-1	TRBJ1-2	TGTGCCAGCAATGGGGCAGGGAACTATGGCTACACCTTC	CASNGAGNYGYTF
.	TRBD2	TRBV5-5	TRBJ2-5	TGTGCCAGCAGCCGGGAGCTAGCGGGGGGGCAAGAGACCCAGTACTTC	CASSRELAGGQETQYF
.	TRBD1	TRBV7-2	TRBJ1-6	TGTGCCAGCAGGGGACAGAGGGATTCACCCCTCCACTTT	CASRGQRDSPLHF
.	.	TRBV30	TRBJ1-2	TGTGCCTGGAGTGTAGTGGGGGGGAGCTACACCTTC	CAWSVVGGSYTF
many	.	TRBV7-9	TRBJ1-3	TGTGCCAGCTCTGGTGCCGCCAACTCTGGAAACACCATATATTTT	CASSGAANSGNTIYF
few	TRBD1	TRBV2	TRBJ1-2	TGTGCCAGCAGTGCCCGGGACAGGGGATATGGCTACACCTTC	CASSARDRGYGYTF
.	TRBD1	TRBV2	TRBJ1-2	TGTGCCAGCAGTGAGGGGGACAGTCATGGCTACACCTTC	CASSEGDSHGYTF
few	.	TRBV5-1	TRBJ2-7	TGCGCCAGCAGCTTGGACCCGACAGATAACTACGAGCAGTACTTC	CASSLDPTDNYEQYF
.	.	TRBV7-2	TRBJ2-5	TGTGCCAGCGGGACCGCGGGCGGGGAGACCCAGTACTTC	CASGTAGGETQYF
.	TRBD1	TRBV12-3/TRBV12-4	TRBJ1-1	TGTGCCAGCAGATATGACAGGGTGAACACTGAAGCTTTCTTT	CASRYDRVNTEAFF
few	TRBD1	TRBV19	TRBJ2-7	TGTGCCAGTAGACCGGGACAGGGGTCGTACGAGCAGTACTTC	CASRPGQGSYEQYF
few	.	TRBV20-1	TRBJ2-4	TGCAGTGCTAGGGGGGGAGGAATAGCCAAAAACATTCAGTACTTC	CSARGGGIAKNIQYF